A single T cell receptor (beta chain) is shown here with its context. Mismatch with germline at one junction end may stem from a read error. The record originates from a study of tumor and adjacent non-tumor tissue in lung cancer. TCRbeta libraries were built with three rounds of nested PCR, modified from ARM-PCR. MiXCR, applied by TCRdb to the multiplex PCR reads, yields one record per CDR3 protein. Of under 150,000 distinct CDR3 sequences listed, around 60% are singletons. The CDR3 runs to 13 residues. Per germline, CDR1 MNHEY and CDR2 SVGAGI. This sample's RNA came from whole unsorted tissue. The origin of this receptor is a man aged 55 to 70 with small cell lung cancer. Sequencing was performed on lung tumor tissue. The V call is TRBV6-5, the J call TRBJ2-1; D not certain. The CDR3 is CASSYGSYNEQSF. CDR3 nucleotides: TGTGCCAGTAGTTACGGCTCCTACAATGAGCAGTCCTTC.